The text below deals with one TCR beta chain. The antigen this receptor binds is unknown. The input lacks base qualities; no much larger clone sits a single base away. From the cysteine through the phenylalanine, the CDR3 covers 14 amino acids. Just the 42-base CDR3 DNA is kept, in frame starting at base 1. From a lookup of the germline V gene (reference sequence), CDR1 and CDR2 are SEHNR and FQNEAQ. V is pared back by 6 bases and J by 2 bases, with 12 bases lying between the germline termini. The library was generated by the immunoSEQ multiplex PCR assay. The source is immuneACCESS, and TCRdb retained only in-frame sequences with V and J called. Part of the clones is not carried over; for the studies checked, unresolved V genes explain less than half of this, and the remainder is unexplained. The sample records 100,000 to 120,000 clones, approximately 84% of which are singletons. In total, the top ten clones hold 6.5% of the sample.

These data originate in a study of control samples from healthy donors and cancer patients (dated by TCRdb to 2019 to 2021). Sequencing was done on a sample of blood. This receptor was obtained from a man younger than 30 in good health. The receptor chain draws on TRBV7-9 and TRBJ2-3; TRBD2 might be the D gene, on 5 matching bases. The base sequence is TGTGCCAGCAGGGGAGAAAAGAACACAGATACGCAGTATTTT. Its translation is CASRGEKNTDTQYF.